This TCR beta chain emerged from a study of cytomegalovirus exposure and HLA in healthy donors. Findings and limits, study-wide: In a later analysis, TCR beta V- and J-gene trimming was associated with a missense DCLRE1C variant. Exclusion as indistinguishable affected some V segments, including TRBV6-2 and TRBV6-3. Cytomegalovirus association was assigned to approximately 160 TCR beta chains.

Trimming pared 0 bases from V and 7 bases from J, leaving 9 bases between. The germline gives CDR1 LNHDA, CDR2 SQIVND (reference sequence). The CDR3 contains 13 residues. Primers included in the PCR were 60 Vbeta and 13 Jbeta primers. Profiling relied on immunoSEQ multiplex PCR, and the TCRdb table lists in-frame clones only, not all of them. Altogether 210,000 or so clones are present, approximately 88% being singletons, with the ten largest covering roughly 0.7%. Of note for this clone: Its cognate antigen is unknown.

This chain joins TRBV19 and TRBJ1-2; D uncertain. Sequenced: PBMCs. The TCR was taken from a boy aged 2 to 9 in good health and CMV-seronegative. For the CDR3, the DNA is TGTGCCAGTAGTATAGACGGGGTTGCTGGCTACACCTTC. Protein product: CASSIDGVAGYTF.